The clone carrying this T cell receptor beta chain was detected a few times. Its antigen is still unknown. This specimen belongs to a study of vaccination and CD4 T cells after COVID-19. Study-level information: The authors used overlapping spike peptides from SARS-CoV-2, HCoV-NL63, HCoV-OC43 and HCoV-229E to stimulate cells.

The V end was cut by 10 bases, the J end by 2 bases, with 10 bases between. CDR3 size: 12 residues. Germline-derived CDR1 and CDR2 are SNHLY and FYNNEI. Findings of the study overall: Spike mono-reactivity was found in 304 of the 307 vaccine-specific clones identified in convalescent patients.

Treatment here: roughly ten-day PBMC culture with coronavirus spike peptide pools or control peptides (ViraFEST assay). Positivity by PCR occurred from March to December 2020, a period that predated US Alpha, Beta and Delta variants. Oncomine TCR Beta short-read sequencing was applied to DNA from cultured CD4+ T cells. TCRdb recomputed calls from the PCR reads with MiXCR, one row per CDR3 protein. The data contain roughly 16,000 distinct CDR3 sequences, about 63% of them singletons. Sample: CD4+ T cells from blood, cultured in vitro. The rearrangement links TRBV2 to TRBJ2-3, with a tentative D call TRBD2 (6 bases). This clonotype was sampled from a human donor who had recovered from COVID-19. This CDR3 reads CATKRATDTQYF. CDR3 nucleotides: TGTGCCACAAAGCGGGCCACAGATACGCAGTATTTT.